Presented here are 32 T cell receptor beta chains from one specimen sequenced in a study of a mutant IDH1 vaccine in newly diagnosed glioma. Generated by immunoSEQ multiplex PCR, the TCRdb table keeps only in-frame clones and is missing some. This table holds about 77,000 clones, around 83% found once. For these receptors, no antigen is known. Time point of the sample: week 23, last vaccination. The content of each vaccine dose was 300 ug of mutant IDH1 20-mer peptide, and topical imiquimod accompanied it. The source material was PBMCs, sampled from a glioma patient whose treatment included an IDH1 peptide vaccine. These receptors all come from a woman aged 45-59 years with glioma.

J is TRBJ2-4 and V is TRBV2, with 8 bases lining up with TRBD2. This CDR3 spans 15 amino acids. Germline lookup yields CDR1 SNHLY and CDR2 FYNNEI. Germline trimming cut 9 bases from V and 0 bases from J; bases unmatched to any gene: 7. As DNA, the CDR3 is TGTGCCAGTGGACGGGGGGGCTCAGCCAAAAACATTCAGTACTTC. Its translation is CASGRGGSAKNIQYF.

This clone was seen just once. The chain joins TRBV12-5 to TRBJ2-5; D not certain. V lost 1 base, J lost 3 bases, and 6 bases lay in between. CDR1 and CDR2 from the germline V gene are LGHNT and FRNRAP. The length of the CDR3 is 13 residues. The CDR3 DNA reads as TGTGCTAGTGGTTTGGGCGGCGAAGAGACCCAGTACTTC. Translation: CASGLGGEETQYF.

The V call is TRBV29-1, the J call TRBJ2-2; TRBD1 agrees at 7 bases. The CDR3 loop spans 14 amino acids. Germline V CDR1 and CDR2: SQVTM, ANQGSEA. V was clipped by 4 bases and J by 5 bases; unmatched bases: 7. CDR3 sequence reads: CSVVTRRGTGELFF. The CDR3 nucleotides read TGCAGCGTTGTAACTCGCAGGGGGACCGGGGAGCTGTTTTTT.

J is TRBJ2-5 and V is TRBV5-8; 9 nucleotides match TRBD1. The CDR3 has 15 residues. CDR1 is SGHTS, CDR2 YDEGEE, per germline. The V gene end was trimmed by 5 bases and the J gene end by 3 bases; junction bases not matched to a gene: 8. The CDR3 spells CASRRPGTGKETQYF. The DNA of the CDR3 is TGTGCCAGCAGGCGACCCGGGACAGGGAAAGAGACCCAGTACTTC.

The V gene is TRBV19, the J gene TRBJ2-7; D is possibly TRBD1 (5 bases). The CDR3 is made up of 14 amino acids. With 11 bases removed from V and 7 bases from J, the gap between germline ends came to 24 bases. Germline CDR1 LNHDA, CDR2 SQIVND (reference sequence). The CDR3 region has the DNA TGTGCCTATTTCCTCAACAGGCCCATTGGGGAGCAGTACTTC. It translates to CAYFLNRPIGEQYF.

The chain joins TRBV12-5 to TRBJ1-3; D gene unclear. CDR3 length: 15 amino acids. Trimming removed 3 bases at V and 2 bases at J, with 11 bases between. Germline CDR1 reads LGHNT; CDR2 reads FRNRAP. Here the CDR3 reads CASGFSAGPGNTIYF. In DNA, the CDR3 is TGTGCTAGTGGTTTCTCGGCGGGCCCTGGAAACACCATATATTTT.

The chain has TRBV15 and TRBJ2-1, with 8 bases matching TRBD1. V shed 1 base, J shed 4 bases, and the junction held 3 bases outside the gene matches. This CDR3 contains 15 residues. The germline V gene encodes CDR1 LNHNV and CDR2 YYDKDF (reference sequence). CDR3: CATSRGTGKYNEQFF. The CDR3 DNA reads TGTGCCACCAGCAGAGGGACAGGGAAATACAATGAGCAGTTCTTC. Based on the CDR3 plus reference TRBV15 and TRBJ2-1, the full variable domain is DAMVIQNPRYQVTQFGKPVTLSCSQTLNHNVMYWYQQKSSQAPKLLFHYYDKDFNNEADTPDNFQSRRPNTSFCFLDIRSPGLGDTAMYLCATSRGTGKYNEQFFGPGTRLTVL.

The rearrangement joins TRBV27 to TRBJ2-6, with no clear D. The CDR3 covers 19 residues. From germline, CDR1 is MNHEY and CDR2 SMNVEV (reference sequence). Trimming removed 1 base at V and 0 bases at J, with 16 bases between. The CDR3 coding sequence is TGTGCCAGCAGTTTATATCTTGACGGTAAAGGCTCTGGGGCCAACGTCCTGACTTTC. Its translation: CASSLYLDGKGSGANVLTF.

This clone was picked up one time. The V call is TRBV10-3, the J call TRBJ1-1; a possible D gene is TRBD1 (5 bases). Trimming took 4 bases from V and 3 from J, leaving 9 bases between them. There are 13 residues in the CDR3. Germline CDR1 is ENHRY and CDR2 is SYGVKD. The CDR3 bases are TGTGCCATCAGTGGACAGCACGACACTGAAGCTTTCTTT. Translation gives CAISGQHDTEAFF.

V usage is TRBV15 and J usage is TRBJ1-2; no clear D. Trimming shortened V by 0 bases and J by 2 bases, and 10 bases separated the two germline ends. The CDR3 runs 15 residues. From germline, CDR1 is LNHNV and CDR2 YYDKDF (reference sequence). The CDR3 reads CATSRDLRRNYGYTF. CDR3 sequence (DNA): TGTGCCACCAGCAGAGATTTGAGACGCAACTATGGCTACACCTTC. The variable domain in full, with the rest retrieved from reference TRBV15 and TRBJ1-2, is DAMVIQNPRYQVTQFGKPVTLSCSQTLNHNVMYWYQQKSSQAPKLLFHYYDKDFNNEADTPDNFQSRRPNTSFCFLDIRSPGLGDTAMYLCATSRDLRRNYGYTFGSGTRLTVV.

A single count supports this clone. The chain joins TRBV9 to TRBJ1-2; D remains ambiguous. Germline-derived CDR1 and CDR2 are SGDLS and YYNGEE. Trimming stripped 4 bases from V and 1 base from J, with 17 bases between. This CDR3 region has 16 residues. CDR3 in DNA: TGTGCCAGCAGCCTAAGTAGTAAGGGAGTTAACTATGGCTACACCTTC. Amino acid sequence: CASSLSSKGVNYGYTF.

CDR3 region: CATAQDNPNSPLHF. DNA of the CDR3: TGTGCCACCGCCCAGGACAACCCGAATTCACCCCTCCACTTT. The chain carries TRBV6-5 and TRBJ1-6; tentative D call: TRBD1 (5 bases). V was trimmed by 10 bases and J by 7 bases, leaving 17 bases between them. Germline V gives CDR1 MNHEY, CDR2 SVGAGI. The CDR3 covers 14 residues.

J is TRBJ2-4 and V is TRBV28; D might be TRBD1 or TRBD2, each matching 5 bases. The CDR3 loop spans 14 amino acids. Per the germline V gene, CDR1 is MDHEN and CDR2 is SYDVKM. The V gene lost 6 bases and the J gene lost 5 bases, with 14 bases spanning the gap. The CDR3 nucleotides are TGTGCCAGCAGCCCGTGGGGGACGGAAAACATTCAGTACTTC. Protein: CASSPWGTENIQYF.

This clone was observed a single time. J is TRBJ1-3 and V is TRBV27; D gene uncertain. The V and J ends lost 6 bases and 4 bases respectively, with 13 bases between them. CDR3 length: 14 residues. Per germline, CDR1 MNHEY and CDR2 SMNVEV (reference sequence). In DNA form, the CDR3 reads TGTGCCAGCAGCTTCTCCCCCCGGGGAAACACCATATATTTT. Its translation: CASSFSPRGNTIYF.

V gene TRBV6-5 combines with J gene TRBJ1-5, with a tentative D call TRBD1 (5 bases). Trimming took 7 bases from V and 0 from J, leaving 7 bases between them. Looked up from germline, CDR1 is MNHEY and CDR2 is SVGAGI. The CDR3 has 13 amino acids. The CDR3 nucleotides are TGTGCCAGCATTCAGGGTAGCAATCAGCCCCAGCATTTT. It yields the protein CASIQGSNQPQHF.

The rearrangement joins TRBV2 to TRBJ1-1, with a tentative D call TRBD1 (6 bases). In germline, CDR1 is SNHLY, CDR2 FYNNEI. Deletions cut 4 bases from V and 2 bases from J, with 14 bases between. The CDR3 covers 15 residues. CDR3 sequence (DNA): TGTGCCAGCAGTGTATACGGGGGGCCCAACACTGAAGCTTTCTTT. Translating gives CASSVYGGPNTEAFF.

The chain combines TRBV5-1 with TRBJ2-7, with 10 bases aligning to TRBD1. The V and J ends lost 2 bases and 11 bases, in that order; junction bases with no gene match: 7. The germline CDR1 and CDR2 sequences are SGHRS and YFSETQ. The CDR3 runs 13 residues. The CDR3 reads CASSLGTGDPEYF. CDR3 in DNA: TGCGCCAGCAGCTTAGGGACAGGGGATCCGGAGTACTTC.

CDR3 region: CASSLDRGAKTISEQYF. CDR3 nucleotides: TGTGCCAGCAGCTTAGATAGGGGGGCGAAGACTATTAGCGAGCAGTACTTC. The chain is built from TRBV7-9 and TRBJ2-7; D assignment may be TRBD1 or TRBD2 (6 bases each). V gave up 1 base and J gave up 6 bases, with 22 bases separating them. Germline CDR1 reads SEHNR; CDR2 reads FQNEAQ (reference sequence). CDR3 length: 17 residues.

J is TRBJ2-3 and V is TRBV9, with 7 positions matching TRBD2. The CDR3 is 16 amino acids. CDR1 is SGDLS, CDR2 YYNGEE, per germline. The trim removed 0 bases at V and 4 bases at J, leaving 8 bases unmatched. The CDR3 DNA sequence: TGTGCCAGCAGCGTAGAGGGTAGCGGGCCGCCAGATACGCAGTATTTT. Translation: CASSVEGSGPPDTQYF.

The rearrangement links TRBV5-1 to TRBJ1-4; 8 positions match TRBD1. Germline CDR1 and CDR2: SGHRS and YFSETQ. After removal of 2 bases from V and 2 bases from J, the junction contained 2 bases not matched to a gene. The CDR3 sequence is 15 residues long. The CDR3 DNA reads TGCGCCAGCAGCTTAGCAGGGGGCACTAATGAAAAACTGTTTTTT. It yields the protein CASSLAGGTNEKLFF.

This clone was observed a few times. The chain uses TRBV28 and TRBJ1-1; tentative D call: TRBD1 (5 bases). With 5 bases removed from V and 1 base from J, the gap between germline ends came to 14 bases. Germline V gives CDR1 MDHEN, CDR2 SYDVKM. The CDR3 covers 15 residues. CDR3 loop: CASSLLGVSNTEAFF. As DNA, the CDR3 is TGTGCCAGCAGTCTCCTAGGGGTATCGAACACTGAAGCTTTCTTT.

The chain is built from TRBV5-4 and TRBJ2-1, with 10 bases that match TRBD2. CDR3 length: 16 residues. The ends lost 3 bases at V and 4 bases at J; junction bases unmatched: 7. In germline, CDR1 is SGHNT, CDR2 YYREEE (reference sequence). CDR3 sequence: CASSSPGLAYYNEQFF. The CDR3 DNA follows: TGTGCCAGCAGCTCACCGGGACTAGCGTATTACAATGAGCAGTTCTTC.

The CDR3 nucleotides are TGTGCCAGCAGCCTAAATGGGGCCAACGTCCTGACTTTC. It translates to CASSLNGANVLTF. This chain links TRBV6-6 with TRBJ2-6; D not certain. CDR3 length equals 13 residues. CDR1 and CDR2 (germline): MNHNY, SVGAGI (reference sequence). V gave up 6 bases and J gave up 3 bases, with 6 bases separating them.

The CDR3 region is CASRTSGVRNEQFF. CDR3 DNA sequence: TGTGCCAGCAGGACTTCGGGGGTGAGAAATGAGCAGTTCTTC. This sequence joins TRBV5-5 and TRBJ2-1, with D perhaps matching TRBD2 (6 bases). This CDR3 has 14 residues. Deletions cut 5 bases from V and 7 bases from J, with 16 bases between. CDR1 and CDR2 (germline): SGHKS, YYEKEE (reference sequence).

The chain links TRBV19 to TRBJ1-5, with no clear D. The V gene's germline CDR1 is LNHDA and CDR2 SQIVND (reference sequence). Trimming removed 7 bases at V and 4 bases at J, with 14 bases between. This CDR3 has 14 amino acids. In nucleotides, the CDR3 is TGTGCCAGTACCACCTTTCTCGGGAATCAGCCCCAGCATTTT. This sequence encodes CASTTFLGNQPQHF. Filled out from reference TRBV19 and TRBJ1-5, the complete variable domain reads DGGITQSPKYLFRKEGQNVTLSCEQNLNHDAMYWYRQDPGQGLRLIYYSQIVNDFQKGDIAEGYSVSREKKESFPLTVTSAQKNPTAFYLCASTTFLGNQPQHFGDGTRLSIL.

DNA for the CDR3: TGTGCCAGCAGCCCTAACACCGGGGAGCTGTTTTTT. Amino acid sequence: CASSPNTGELFF. J is TRBJ2-2 and V is TRBV7-3; D gene uncertain. The CDR3 is made up of 12 amino acids. CDR1 SGHTA and CDR2 FQGTGA come from the germline V gene. V was shortened by 5 bases and J by 2 bases, with 3 bases between the two germline ends.

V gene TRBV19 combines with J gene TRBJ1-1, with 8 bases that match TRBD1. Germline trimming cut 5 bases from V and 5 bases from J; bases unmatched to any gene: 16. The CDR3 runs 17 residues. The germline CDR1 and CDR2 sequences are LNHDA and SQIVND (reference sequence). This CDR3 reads CASSVDGTGGLETEAFF. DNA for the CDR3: TGTGCCAGTAGTGTCGACGGGACAGGTGGATTGGAGACTGAAGCTTTCTTT.

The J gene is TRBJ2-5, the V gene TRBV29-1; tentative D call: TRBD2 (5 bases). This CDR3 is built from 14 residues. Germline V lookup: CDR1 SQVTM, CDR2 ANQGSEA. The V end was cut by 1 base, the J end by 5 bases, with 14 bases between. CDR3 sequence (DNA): TGCAGCGTTGAAGGTGAGACCTCGGGGGAGACCCAGTACTTC. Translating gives CSVEGETSGETQYF.

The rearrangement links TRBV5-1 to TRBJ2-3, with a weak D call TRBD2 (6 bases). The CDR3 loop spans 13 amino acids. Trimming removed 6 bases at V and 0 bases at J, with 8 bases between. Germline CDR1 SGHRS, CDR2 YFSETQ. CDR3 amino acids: CASTSGSTDTQYF. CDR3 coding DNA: TGCGCCAGCACGAGCGGGAGCACAGATACGCAGTATTTT.

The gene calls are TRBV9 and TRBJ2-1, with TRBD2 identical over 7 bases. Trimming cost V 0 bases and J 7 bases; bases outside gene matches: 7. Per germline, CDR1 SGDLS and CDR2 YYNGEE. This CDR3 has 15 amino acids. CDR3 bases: TGTGCCAGCAGCGTAGTATGGCGGGAGTGTAATGAGCAGTTCTTC. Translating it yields CASSVVWRECNEQFF.

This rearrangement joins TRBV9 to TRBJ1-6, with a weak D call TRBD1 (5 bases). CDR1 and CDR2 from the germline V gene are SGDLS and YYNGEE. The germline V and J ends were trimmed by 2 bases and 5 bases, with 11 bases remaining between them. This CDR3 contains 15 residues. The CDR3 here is CASSVQGGHNSPLHF. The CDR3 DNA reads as TGTGCCAGCAGCGTTCAGGGAGGGCATAATTCACCCCTCCACTTT.

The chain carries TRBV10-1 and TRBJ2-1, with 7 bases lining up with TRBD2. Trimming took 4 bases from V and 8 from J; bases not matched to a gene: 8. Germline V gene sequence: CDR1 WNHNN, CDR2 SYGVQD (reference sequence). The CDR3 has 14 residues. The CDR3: CASSGVGRTDEQFF. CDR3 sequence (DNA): TGCGCCAGCAGTGGGGTCGGGAGGACCGATGAGCAGTTCTTC.